The 27 T cell receptor beta chains below all came from one sample that was sequenced in a study of blood T cell repertoires in COVID-19. Profiled with immunoSEQ multiplex PCR; TCRdb holds only in-frame clones, not every one. The sample consists of tens of thousands of clones, 90% of them appearing once. The sequenced sample consisted of peripheral blood. The source of these receptors is a man in his 60s with acute or convalescent COVID-19.

The chain recombines TRBV30 with TRBJ2-5; D might be TRBD1 (6 bases). Germline CDR1 is GTSNPN and CDR2 is SVGIG (reference sequence). V shed 1 base and J shed 7 bases, with 13 bases lying between them. The CDR3 extends over 13 amino acids. The CDR3 coding sequence is TGTGCCTGGAGTGGGACAGCAGAGGGGACCCAGTACTTC. Amino acids: CAWSGTAEGTQYF.

This chain joins TRBV12-3 or TRBV12-4 and TRBJ1-6; 8 bases fit TRBD1. V was pared by 7 bases and J by 9 bases, with 5 bases of the junction left unmatched. This CDR3 region has 13 residues. The CDR3 nucleotides read TGTGCCAGCACCCGGGACAGGACTTCACCCCTCCACTTT. It yields the protein CASTRDRTSPLHF.

This clone has a handful of counts. This chain uses TRBV3-1 (or the pseudogene TRBV3-2) with TRBJ2-5; TRBD2 agrees at 15 bases. With 5 bases clipped from V and 2 bases from J, the junction kept 6 bases outside the gene matches. Germline V CDR1 and CDR2: LGHDT, YNNKEL (reference sequence). The CDR3 is 17 amino acids. CDR3 residues: CASSFRGLAGGQETQYF. The CDR3 DNA sequence: TGTGCCAGCAGCTTCCGAGGACTAGCGGGGGGGCAAGAGACCCAGTACTTC.

The rearrangement links TRBV6-5 to TRBJ2-2; 7 bases align to TRBD2. The CDR3 consists of 15 residues. Germline CDR1 is MNHEY and CDR2 is SVGAGI. V lost 8 bases and J lost 0; bases outside the gene matches: 6. The CDR3 loop reads CASRGVPANTGELFF. DNA for the CDR3: TGTGCCAGCCGGGGGGTTCCTGCGAACACCGGGGAGCTGTTTTTT.

V is TRBV4-1 and J is TRBJ1-3; 7 bases align to TRBD1. Germline V gene sequence: CDR1 MGHRA, CDR2 YSYEKL. The CDR3 runs to 18 residues. The J segment lost 0 bases and the V segment lost 8 bases, leaving 16 bases of the junction unmatched. CDR3 sequence reads: CASGGRQGLATSGNTIYF. The CDR3 region has the DNA TGCGCCAGCGGCGGACGACAGGGTCTGGCGACCTCTGGAAACACCATATATTTT.

This chain uses TRBV7-2 with TRBJ1-6; D is perhaps TRBD1 (6 bases). This CDR3 has 14 residues. The V gene's germline CDR1 is SGHTA and CDR2 FQGNSA. V was shortened by 2 bases and J by 6 bases, with 8 bases between the two germline ends. CDR3 amino acids: CASSLQGPNSPLHF. The CDR3 nucleotides read TGTGCCAGCAGCTTACAGGGGCCTAATTCACCCCTCCACTTT.

CDR3 sequence: CASTNPQISTDTQYF. CDR3 DNA: TGTGCCAGTACAAACCCCCAGATAAGCACAGATACGCAGTATTTT. This chain connects TRBV19 to TRBJ2-3; D unclear. CDR3 length: 15 amino acids. Germline CDR1 LNHDA, CDR2 SQIVND (reference sequence). V dropped 7 bases and J dropped 0 bases, with 14 bases sitting between them.

With respect to this clone: The same CDR3 also results from other DNA sequences found in this sample. The rearrangement uses TRBV5-1 and TRBJ2-1; 7 positions match TRBD2. The CDR3 sequence is 15 residues long. Germline lookup yields CDR1 SGHRS and CDR2 YFSETQ. V was pared by 4 bases and J by 0 bases, with 4 bases of the junction left unmatched. CDR3 in DNA: TGCGCCAGCAGCCCGCGGGGGATCTCCTACAATGAGCAGTTCTTC. As protein: CASSPRGISYNEQFF.

This chain joins TRBV2 and TRBJ1-2; D may be TRBD1 (5 bases). Trimming shortened V by 11 bases and J by 7 bases, and 20 bases separated the two germline ends. Germline CDR1 and CDR2: SNHLY and FYNNEI. The CDR3 is made up of 13 amino acids. The CDR3 spells CASNLQGAGGYTF. The CDR3 bases are TGTGCCTCGAATCTTCAGGGCGCCGGTGGCTACACCTTC. The full variable domain, its missing parts supplied by reference TRBV2 and TRBJ1-2, is EPEVTQTPSHQVTQMGQEVILRCVPISNHLYFYWYRQILGQKVEFLVSFYNNEISEKSEIFDDQFSVERPDGSNFTLKIRSTKLEDSAMYFCASNLQGAGGYTFGSGTRLTVV.

J is TRBJ1-2 and V is TRBV6-5; TRBD1 might be the D (6 bases). The CDR3 is 15 amino acids. Between the trimmed V and J ends, which lost 0 bases and 6 bases, there was a span of 14 bases. The germline CDR1 and CDR2 sequences are MNHEY and SVGAGI. This CDR3 reads CASSYSRQARHGYTF. The CDR3 bases are TGTGCCAGCAGTTACTCAAGACAGGCCCGTCATGGCTACACCTTC.

The V gene is TRBV11-2, the J gene TRBJ1-2, with D uncertain. Per germline, CDR1 SGHAT and CDR2 FQNNGV. V lost 5 bases and J 8 bases, leaving 18 bases between the germline ends. This CDR3 region has 14 residues. The DNA for the CDR3 is TGTGCCAGCAGCCCCCCGGGTAACCTAAGAGGCTACACCTTC. It is translated as CASSPPGNLRGYTF.

In its sample, this clone was seen once. V is TRBV5-4 and J is TRBJ2-7; TRBD1 matches 10 bases. This CDR3 is built from 14 residues. The ends lost 3 bases at V and 4 bases at J; junction bases unmatched: 4. CDR1 and CDR2 from the germline V gene are SGHNT and YYREEE (reference sequence). This CDR3 reads CASSWTGGSYEQYF. The CDR3 nucleotides are TGTGCCAGCAGCTGGACAGGGGGTAGTTACGAGCAGTACTTC.

The chain employs TRBV6-5 and TRBJ1-2; D is undetermined. With 0 bases removed from V and 4 bases from J, the gap between germline ends came to 6 bases. Germline V lookup: CDR1 MNHEY, CDR2 SVGAGI. The CDR3 extends over 13 amino acids. In nucleotides, the CDR3 is TGTGCCAGCAGTTACTCCCGAGTCTATGGCTACACCTTC. It specifies CASSYSRVYGYTF.

The chain is built from TRBV19 and TRBJ1-5; D possibly corresponds to TRBD1 (5 bases). Germline loops: CDR1 LNHDA, CDR2 SQIVND (reference sequence). There are 14 residues in the CDR3. Trimming pared 4 bases from V and 7 bases from J, leaving 14 bases between. The CDR3 is CASSTGLNRQPQHF. CDR3 in DNA: TGTGCCAGTAGTACAGGGTTAAACAGACAGCCCCAGCATTTT.

The chain is built from TRBV14 and TRBJ1-1, with D maybe TRBD1 (5 bases). The CDR3 has 14 amino acids. The germline CDR1 and CDR2 sequences are SGHDN and FVKESK. V lost 4 bases to trimming and J lost 1 base, with 10 bases between them. The CDR3 loop reads CASSRGGWNTEAFF. The DNA for the CDR3 is TGTGCCAGCAGCCGGGGGGGTTGGAACACTGAAGCTTTCTTT.

The rearrangement links TRBV29-1 to TRBJ1-1, with TRBD1 matching over 10 bases. V was clipped by 7 bases and J by 4 bases; unmatched bases: 6. This CDR3 region has 13 residues. Germline V CDR1 and CDR2: SQVTM, ANQGSEA. The CDR3 coding sequence is TGCAGCGCTGGGACAGGGGCTGGCACTGAAGCTTTCTTT. The encoded protein is CSAGTGAGTEAFF.

The chain is built from TRBV7-3 and TRBJ1-1; the match to TRBD1 covers 7 bases. Germline lookup yields CDR1 SGHTA and CDR2 FQGTGA. V dropped 5 bases and J dropped 4; count of bases not matched to a gene: 7. The CDR3 is made up of 14 amino acids. The CDR3 DNA sequence: TGTGCCAGCAGCCAGTATAGGGGGCCCACTGAAGCTTTCTTT. Translation: CASSQYRGPTEAFF. The full variable domain, completed using reference TRBV7-3 and TRBJ1-1, is GAGVSQTPSNKVTEKGKYVELRCDPISGHTALYWYRQSLGQGPEFLIYFQGTGAADDSGLPNDRFFAVRPEGSVSTLKIQRTERGDSAVYLCASSQYRGPTEAFFGQGTRLTVV.

This clone has only one observation. The chain recombines TRBV18 with TRBJ1-4; 9 bases are a match to TRBD1. The germline V gene encodes CDR1 KGHSH and CDR2 LQKENI. J lost 8 bases, V lost 5 bases, and 9 bases had no gene match. The CDR3 sequence is 15 residues long. Here the CDR3 reads CASSSNRGREEKLFF. CDR3 DNA: TGTGCCAGCTCATCAAACAGGGGGCGAGAGGAAAAACTGTTTTTT.

The chain carries TRBV7-9 and TRBJ1-2, with a tentative D call TRBD1 (6 bases). V lost 7 bases and J 6 bases, leaving 18 bases between the germline ends. The CDR3 is made up of 14 amino acids. Germline loops: CDR1 SEHNR, CDR2 FQNEAQ (reference sequence). The CDR3 is CASTWYRGKDGYTF. CDR3 in DNA: TGTGCCAGCACCTGGTATAGGGGGAAAGATGGCTACACCTTC. Combining the CDR3 with reference TRBV7-9 and TRBJ1-2 gives the whole variable domain DTGVSQNPRHKITKRGQNVTFRCDPISEHNRLYWYRQTLGQGPEFLTYFQNEAQLEKSRLLSDRFSAERPKGSFSTLEIQRTEQGDSAMYLCASTWYRGKDGYTFGSGTRLTVV.

The chain couples TRBV5-1 to TRBJ2-7; weak D call: TRBD1 (5 bases). The germline V and J ends were trimmed by 2 bases and 4 bases, with 16 bases remaining between them. Germline V lookup: CDR1 SGHRS, CDR2 YFSETQ. There are 15 residues in the CDR3. DNA of the CDR3: TGCGCCAGCAGCTTCCAGGGTACGATGGGGTACGAGCAGTACTTC. It encodes CASSFQGTMGYEQYF.

The chain carries TRBV10-3 and TRBJ1-5; 9 bases match TRBD1. CDR1 and CDR2 (germline): ENHRY, SYGVKD. The CDR3 runs 13 residues. The V and J ends lost 6 bases and 7 bases, in that order; junction bases with no gene match: 4. CDR3 protein: CAIRDRGDQPQHF. CDR3 nucleotides: TGTGCCATCAGGGACAGGGGAGACCAGCCCCAGCATTTT.

V gene TRBV7-9 combines with J gene TRBJ1-4; D is possibly TRBD1 (6 bases). Germline V gives CDR1 SEHNR, CDR2 FQNEAQ (reference sequence). The V gene lost 0 bases and the J gene lost 8 bases, with 13 bases spanning the gap. The CDR3 contains 15 residues. For the CDR3, the DNA is TGTGCCAGCAGCTTAGCTGCAGGGGTGAGGGAAAAACTGTTTTTT. It encodes CASSLAAGVREKLFF.

The V gene is TRBV5-1, the J gene TRBJ2-7; the match to TRBD2 covers 9 bases. CDR3 length: 14 amino acids. Germline CDR1 and CDR2: SGHRS and YFSETQ. Losses at the gene ends were 2 bases for V and 3 bases for J; bases not matched to a gene: 3. The CDR3: CASSLGLASYEQYF. The CDR3 coding sequence is TGCGCCAGCAGCTTAGGACTAGCGAGCTACGAGCAGTACTTC.

This chain joins TRBV2 and TRBJ1-1, with D unresolved. This CDR3 spans 13 amino acids. Germline assignment: CDR1 SNHLY and CDR2 FYNNEI. The V gene lost 4 bases and the J gene lost 1 base, with 7 bases spanning the gap. The CDR3 region has the DNA TGTGCCAGCAGTGGGCAAAAGAACACTGAAGCTTTCTTT. Protein: CASSGQKNTEAFF.

The rearrangement joins TRBV27 to TRBJ2-7; 12 nucleotides align to TRBD1. CDR1 is MNHEY and CDR2 is SMNVEV in the germline V gene (reference sequence). The CDR3 extends over 16 amino acids. With 6 bases clipped from V and 6 bases from J, the junction kept 12 bases outside the gene matches. CDR3 nucleotides: TGTGCCAGCAGGATTTTACCGGGACAGGGGGCTGGCGAGCAGTACTTC. Translation gives CASRILPGQGAGEQYF.

The rearrangement joins TRBV19 to TRBJ1-1; no clear D. Per germline, CDR1 LNHDA and CDR2 SQIVND (reference sequence). The CDR3 length is 13 residues. Trimming took 5 bases from V and 3 from J, leaving 10 bases between them. CDR3 sequence reads: CASSEGTYTEAFF. The CDR3 DNA sequence: TGTGCCAGTAGTGAGGGCACCTACACTGAAGCTTTCTTT.

J is TRBJ1-2 and V is TRBV4-1, with unresolved D. Trimming took 4 bases from V and 4 from J, leaving 19 bases between them. This CDR3 region has 16 residues. Germline-derived CDR1 and CDR2 are MGHRA and YSYEKL. Here the CDR3 reads CASSPLNSLQRYGYTF. CDR3 nucleotide sequence: TGCGCCAGCAGCCCTCTTAACAGTTTGCAACGCTATGGCTACACCTTC.